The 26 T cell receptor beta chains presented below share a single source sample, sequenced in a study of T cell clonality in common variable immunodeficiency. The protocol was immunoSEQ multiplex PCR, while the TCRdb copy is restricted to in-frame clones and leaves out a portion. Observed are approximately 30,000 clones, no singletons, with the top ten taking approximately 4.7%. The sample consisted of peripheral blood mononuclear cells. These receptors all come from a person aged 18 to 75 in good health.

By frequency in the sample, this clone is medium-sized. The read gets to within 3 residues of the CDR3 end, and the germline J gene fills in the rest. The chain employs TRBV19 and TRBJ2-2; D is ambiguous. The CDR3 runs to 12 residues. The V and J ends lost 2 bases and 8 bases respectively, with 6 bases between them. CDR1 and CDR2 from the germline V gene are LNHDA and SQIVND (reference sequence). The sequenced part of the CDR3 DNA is TGTGCCAGTAGTATAATATTGGGGGAG. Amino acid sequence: CASSIILGE. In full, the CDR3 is CASSIILGELFF.

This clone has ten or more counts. CDR3: CSARFPGPSDEQFF. CDR3 DNA (partial): TGCAGTGCTAGATTCCCAGGGCCCTCGGATGAG. The J gene is TRBJ2-1, the V gene TRBV20-1, with D perhaps matching TRBD1 (5 bases). The read ends 3 residues early relative to the CDR3; the germline J gene fills the gap. CDR1 DFQATT and CDR2 SNEGSKA come from the germline V gene (reference sequence). The CDR3 totals 14 residues. The V and J ends lost 2 bases and 8 bases respectively, with 16 bases between them.

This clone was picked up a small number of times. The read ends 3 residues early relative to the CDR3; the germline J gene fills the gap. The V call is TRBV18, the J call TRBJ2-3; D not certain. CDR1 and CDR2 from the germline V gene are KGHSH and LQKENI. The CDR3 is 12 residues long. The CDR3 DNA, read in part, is TGTGCCAGCTCACCACGTGTAGAGACG. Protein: CASSPRVET. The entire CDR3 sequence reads CASSPRVETQYF.

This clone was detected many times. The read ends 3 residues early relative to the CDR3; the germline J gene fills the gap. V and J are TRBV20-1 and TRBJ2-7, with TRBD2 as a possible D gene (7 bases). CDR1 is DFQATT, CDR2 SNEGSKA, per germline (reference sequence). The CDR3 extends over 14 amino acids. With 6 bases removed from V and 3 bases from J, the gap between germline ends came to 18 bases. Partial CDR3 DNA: TGCAGTGCCCTACCTAGCGGAGGGGGCTACGAG. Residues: CSALPSGGGYE. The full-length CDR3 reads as CSALPSGGGYEQYF.

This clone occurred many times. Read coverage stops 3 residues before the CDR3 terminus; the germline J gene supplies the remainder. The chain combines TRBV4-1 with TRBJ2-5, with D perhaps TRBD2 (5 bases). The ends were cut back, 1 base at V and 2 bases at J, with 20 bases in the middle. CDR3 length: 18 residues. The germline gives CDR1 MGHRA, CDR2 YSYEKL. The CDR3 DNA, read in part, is TGCGCCAGCAGCCAAGCCCCCCGGGGTAGCGCGAATCAAGAGACC. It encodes CASSQAPRGSANQET. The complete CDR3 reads CASSQAPRGSANQETQYF.

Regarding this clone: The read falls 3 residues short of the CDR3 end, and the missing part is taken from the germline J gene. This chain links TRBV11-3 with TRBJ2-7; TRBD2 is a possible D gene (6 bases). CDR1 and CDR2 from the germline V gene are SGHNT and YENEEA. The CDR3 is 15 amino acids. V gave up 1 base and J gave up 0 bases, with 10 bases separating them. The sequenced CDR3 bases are TGTGCCAGCAGCTTAGGCCGGGACTCCTCCTACGAG. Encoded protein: CASSLGRDSSYE. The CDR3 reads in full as CASSLGRDSSYEQYF.

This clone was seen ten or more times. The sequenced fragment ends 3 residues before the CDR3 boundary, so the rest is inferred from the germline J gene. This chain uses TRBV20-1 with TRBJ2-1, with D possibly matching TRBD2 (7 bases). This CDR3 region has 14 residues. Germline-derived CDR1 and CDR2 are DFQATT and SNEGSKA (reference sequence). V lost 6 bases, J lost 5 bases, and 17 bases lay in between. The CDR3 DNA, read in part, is TGCAGTGCCCGATCGGGGGCGGGGGACAATGAG. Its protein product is CSARSGAGDNE. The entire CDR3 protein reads CSARSGAGDNEQFF.

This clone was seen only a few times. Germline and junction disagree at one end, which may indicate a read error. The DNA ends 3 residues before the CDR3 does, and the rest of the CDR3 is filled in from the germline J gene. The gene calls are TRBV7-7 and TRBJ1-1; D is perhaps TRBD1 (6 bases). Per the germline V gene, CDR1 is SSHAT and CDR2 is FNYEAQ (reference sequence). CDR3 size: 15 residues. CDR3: CASSSSTGSQETAFF. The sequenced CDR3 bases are TGTGCTAGCAGCTCTTCAACAGGGTCCCAAGAGACC. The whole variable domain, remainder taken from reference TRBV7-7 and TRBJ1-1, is GAGVSQSPRYKVTKRGQDVTLRCDPISSHATLYWYQQALGQGPEFLTYFNYEAQPDKSGLPSDRFSAERPEGSISTLTIQRTEQRDSAMYRCASSSSTGSQETAFFGQGTRLTVV.

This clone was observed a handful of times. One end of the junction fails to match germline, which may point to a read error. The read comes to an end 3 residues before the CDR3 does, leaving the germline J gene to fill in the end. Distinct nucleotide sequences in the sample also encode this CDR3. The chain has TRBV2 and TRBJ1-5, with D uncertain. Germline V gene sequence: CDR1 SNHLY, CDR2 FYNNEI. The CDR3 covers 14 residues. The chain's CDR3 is CASSEARGSQPQHF. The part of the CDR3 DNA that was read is TGCGCCAGCAGTGAAGCGAGAGGGTCTCAGCCC.

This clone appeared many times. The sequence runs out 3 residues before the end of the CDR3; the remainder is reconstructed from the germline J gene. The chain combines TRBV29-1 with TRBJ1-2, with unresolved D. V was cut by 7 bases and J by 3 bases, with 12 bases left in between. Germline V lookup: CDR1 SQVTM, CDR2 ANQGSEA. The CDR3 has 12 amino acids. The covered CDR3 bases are TGCAGCGCCCAAGGCGGAGACTATGGC. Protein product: CSAQGGDYG. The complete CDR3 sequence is CSAQGGDYGYTF.

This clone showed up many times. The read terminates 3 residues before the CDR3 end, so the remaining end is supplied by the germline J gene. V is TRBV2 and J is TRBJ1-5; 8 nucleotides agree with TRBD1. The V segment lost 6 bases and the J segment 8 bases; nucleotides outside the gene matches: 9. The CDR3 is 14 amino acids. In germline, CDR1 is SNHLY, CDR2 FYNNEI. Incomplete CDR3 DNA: TGTGCCAGCAGCTATACAGGGGGGAGAAAGCCC. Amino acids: CASSYTGGRKP. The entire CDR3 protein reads CASSYTGGRKPQHF.

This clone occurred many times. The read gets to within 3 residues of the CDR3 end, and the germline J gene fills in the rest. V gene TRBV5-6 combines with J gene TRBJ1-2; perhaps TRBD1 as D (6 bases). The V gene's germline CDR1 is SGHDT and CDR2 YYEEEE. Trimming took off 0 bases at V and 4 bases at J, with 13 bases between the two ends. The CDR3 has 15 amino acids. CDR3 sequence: CASSLGGGGPYGYTF. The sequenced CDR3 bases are TGTGCCAGCAGCTTGGGGGGAGGGGGTCCCTATGGC.

Incomplete CDR3 DNA: TGTGCCAGCAGCAGCCCACAGCGGGAGACATTCGAG. Translating it yields CASSSPQRETFE. The full-length CDR3 reads as CASSSPQRETFEQYF. This chain connects TRBV11-2 to TRBJ2-7; 8 bases agree with TRBD2. The read falls 3 residues short of the CDR3 end, and the missing part is taken from the germline J gene. The CDR3 contains 15 residues. V was clipped by 5 bases and J by 6 bases; unmatched bases: 12. CDR1 is SGHAT, CDR2 FQNNGV, per germline.

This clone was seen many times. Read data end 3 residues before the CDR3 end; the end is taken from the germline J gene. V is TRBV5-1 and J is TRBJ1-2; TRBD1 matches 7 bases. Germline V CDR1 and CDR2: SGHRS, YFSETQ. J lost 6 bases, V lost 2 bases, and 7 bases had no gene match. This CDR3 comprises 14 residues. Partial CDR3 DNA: TGCGCCAGCAGCTTCGGCCAGGGGGTCGATGGC. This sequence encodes CASSFGQGVDG. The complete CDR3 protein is CASSFGQGVDGYTF.

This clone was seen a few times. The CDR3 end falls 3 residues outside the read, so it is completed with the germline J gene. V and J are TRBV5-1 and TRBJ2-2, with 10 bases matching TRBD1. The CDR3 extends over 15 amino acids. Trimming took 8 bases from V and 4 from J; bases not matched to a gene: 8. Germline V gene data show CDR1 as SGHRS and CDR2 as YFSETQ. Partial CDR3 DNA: TGCGCCAGTGAACCGGGACAGGGGTCCACCGGGGAG. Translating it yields CASEPGQGSTGE. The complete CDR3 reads CASEPGQGSTGELFF.

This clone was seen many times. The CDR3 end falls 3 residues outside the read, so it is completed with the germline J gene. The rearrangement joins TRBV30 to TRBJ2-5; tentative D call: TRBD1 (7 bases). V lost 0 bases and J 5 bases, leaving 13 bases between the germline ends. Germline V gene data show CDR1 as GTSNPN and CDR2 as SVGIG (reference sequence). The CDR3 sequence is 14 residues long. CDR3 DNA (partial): TGTGCCTGGAGTGTGGCAGGGGGGAGGGAGACC. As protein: CAWSVAGGRET. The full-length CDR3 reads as CAWSVAGGRETQYF.

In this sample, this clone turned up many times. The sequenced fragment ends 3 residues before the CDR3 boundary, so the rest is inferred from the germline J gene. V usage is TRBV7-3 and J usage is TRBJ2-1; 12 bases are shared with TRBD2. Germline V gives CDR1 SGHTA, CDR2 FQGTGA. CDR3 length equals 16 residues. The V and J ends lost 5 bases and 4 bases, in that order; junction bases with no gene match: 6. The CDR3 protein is CASSPDGLAGYNEQFF. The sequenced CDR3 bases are TGTGCCAGCAGCCCTGACGGACTAGCGGGATACAATGAG.

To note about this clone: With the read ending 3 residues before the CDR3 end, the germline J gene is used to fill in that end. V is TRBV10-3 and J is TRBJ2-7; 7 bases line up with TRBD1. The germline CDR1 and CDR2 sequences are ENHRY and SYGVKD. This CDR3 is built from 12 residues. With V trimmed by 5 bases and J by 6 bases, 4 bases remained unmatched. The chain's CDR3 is CAISPPGGEQYF. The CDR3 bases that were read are TGTGCCATCAGTCCTCCAGGGGGCGAG.

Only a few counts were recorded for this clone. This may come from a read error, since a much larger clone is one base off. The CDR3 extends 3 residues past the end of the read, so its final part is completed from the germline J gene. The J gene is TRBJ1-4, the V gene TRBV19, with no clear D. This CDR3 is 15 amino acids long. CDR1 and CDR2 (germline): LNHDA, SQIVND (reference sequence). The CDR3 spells CASSSGLTKRSPLFF. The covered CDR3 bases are TGTGCCAGTAGTAGTGGACTAACTAAGCGGTCACCA.

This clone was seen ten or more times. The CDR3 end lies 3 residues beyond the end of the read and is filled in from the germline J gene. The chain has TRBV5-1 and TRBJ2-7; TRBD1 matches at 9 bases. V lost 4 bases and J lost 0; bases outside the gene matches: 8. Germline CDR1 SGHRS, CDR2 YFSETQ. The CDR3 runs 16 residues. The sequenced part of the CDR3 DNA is TGCGCCAGCAGCGGTGCCGGGACAGGGAGCTCCTACGAG. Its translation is CASSGAGTGSSYE. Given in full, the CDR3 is CASSGAGTGSSYEQYF.

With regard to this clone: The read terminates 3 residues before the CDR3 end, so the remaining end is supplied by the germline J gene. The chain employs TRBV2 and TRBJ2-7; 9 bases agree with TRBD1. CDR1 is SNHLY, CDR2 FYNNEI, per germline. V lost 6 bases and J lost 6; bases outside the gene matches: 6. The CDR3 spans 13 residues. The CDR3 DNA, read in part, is TGTGCCAGCAGCCGACAGGGGGGGGGCGAG. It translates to CASSRQGGGE. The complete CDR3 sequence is CASSRQGGGEQYF. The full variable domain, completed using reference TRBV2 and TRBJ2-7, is EPEVTQTPSHQVTQMGQEVILRCVPISNHLYFYWYRQILGQKVEFLVSFYNNEISEKSEIFDDQFSVERPDGSNFTLKIRSTKLEDSAMYFCASSRQGGGEQYFGPGTRLTVT.

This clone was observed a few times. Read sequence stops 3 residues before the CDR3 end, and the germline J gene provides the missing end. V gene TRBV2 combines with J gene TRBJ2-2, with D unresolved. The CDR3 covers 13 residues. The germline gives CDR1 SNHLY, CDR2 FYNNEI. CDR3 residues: CAGSFATNEKLFF. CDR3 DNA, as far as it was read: TGTGCCGGGTCCTTTGCAACTAATGAAAAG.

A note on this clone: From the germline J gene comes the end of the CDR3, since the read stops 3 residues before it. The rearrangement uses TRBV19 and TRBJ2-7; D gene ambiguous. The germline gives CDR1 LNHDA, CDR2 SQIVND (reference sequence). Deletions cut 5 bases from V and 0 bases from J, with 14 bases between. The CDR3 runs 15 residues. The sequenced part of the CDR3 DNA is TGTGCCAGTAGTCCGAGATTATTCAGCTCCTACGAG. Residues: CASSPRLFSSYE. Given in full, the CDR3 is CASSPRLFSSYEQYF.

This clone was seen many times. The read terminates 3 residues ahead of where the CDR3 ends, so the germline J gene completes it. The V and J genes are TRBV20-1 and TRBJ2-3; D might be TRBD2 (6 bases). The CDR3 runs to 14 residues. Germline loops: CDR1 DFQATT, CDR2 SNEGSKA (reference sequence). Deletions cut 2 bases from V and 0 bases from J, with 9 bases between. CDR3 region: CSARPGGSTDTQYF. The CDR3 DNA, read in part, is TGCAGTGCTAGACCCGGGGGAAGCACAGATACG.

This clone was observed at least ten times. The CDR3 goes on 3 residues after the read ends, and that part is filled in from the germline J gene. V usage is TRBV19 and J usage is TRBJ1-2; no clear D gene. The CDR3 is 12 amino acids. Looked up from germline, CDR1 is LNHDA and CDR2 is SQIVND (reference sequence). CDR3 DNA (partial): TGTGCCAGTAGTATGTCGTTACTGGGC. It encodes CASSMSLLG. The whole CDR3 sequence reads CASSMSLLGYTF.

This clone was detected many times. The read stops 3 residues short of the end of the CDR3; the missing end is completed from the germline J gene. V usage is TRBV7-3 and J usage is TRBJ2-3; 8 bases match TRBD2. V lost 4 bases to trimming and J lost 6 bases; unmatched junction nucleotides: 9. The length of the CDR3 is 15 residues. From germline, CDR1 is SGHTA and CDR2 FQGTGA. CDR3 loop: CASSYGAGGRDTQYF. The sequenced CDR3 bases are TGTGCCAGCAGCTACGGGGCGGGGGGACGGGATACG.